This T cell receptor beta chain emerged from a study of CD8+ T cells in alopecia areata. Regarding the study as a whole: There were also resident alphabeta T cells of normal skin sequenced in scalp samples.

On this clone: As yet, its antigen is unknown.

The length of the CDR3 is 14 residues. Per the germline V gene, CDR1 is MNHEY and CDR2 is SMNVEV (reference sequence). Trimming removed 2 bases from V and 9 bases from J, with 14 bases in between. Following RNA extraction, reverse transcription yielded cDNA that acted as the sequencing template. Produced via immunoSEQ multiplex PCR; TCRdb's table is partial and in-frame only. The sample lists 120,000 or so clones, about 50% occurring once. The sequenced sample was NKG2D-low CD8+ T cells sorted from blood. This sequence joins TRBV27 and TRBJ2-1; D might be TRBD1 (6 bases). The receptor was isolated from a human donor with alopecia areata. CDR3 DNA: TGTGCCAGCAGTTTACTACAGGGTAAGGGTGAGCAGTTCTTC. Its translation is CASSLLQGKGEQFF.